The T cell receptor (beta chain) under discussion was sequenced for a study of response to subunit inactivated influenza vaccine. This clonotype occurred many times. What it binds is unknown. Each CDR3 protein is one row after TCRdb ran MiXCR on the RT-PCR reads. The sample has 150,000 to 200,000 distinct CDR3 sequences, roughly 11% seen once. Study findings and constraints: Authors proposed each seasonal influenza vaccination draws in few new T cells.

The sample consisted of non-naive T cells sorted from PBMCs, taken 35 to 45 days after vaccination. This clonotype was obtained from a man between 45 and 60 years old who received an inactivated influenza vaccine.

The CDR3 region is CATSDYVGRSYEQFF. DNA for the CDR3: TGTGCCACCAGTGATTACGTCGGTCGGAGTTATGAGCAGTTCTTC. The chain links TRBV24-1 to TRBJ2-1; D not certain. CDR3 length equals 15 residues. In germline, CDR1 is KGHDR, CDR2 SFDVKD. The V end was cut by 2 bases, the J end by 8 bases, with 15 bases between.